This is a list of T cell receptor beta chains from one sample in a study of CD8+ T cells in alopecia areata. Here immunoSEQ multiplex PCR was the method, and the copy in TCRdb shows in-frame clones only, minus some. The table lists roughly 5,000 clones, 71% of them singletons. The sequencing here drew on skin, taken at week 24, from a patient treated with tofacitinib. The receptor source for this set is a human donor with alopecia areata. CDR3s include the opening cysteine and the closing phenylalanine or tryptophan. The order of the fields is V gene, clone size, J gene, CDR3 protein. Not every row has a clone size; where given, it reads once, few, many or a size class.

v_call: TRBV5-1; clone_size: few; j_call: TRBJ2-6; cdr3_aa: CASNEPVNGANVLTF
v_call: TRBV7-9; clone_size: NA; j_call: TRBJ2-3; cdr3_aa: CASSFDRAFTDTQYF
v_call: TRBV9; clone_size: once; j_call: TRBJ1-5; cdr3_aa: CASSPQLGQPQHF
v_call: TRBV6-5; clone_size: NA; j_call: TRBJ1-4; cdr3_aa: CASSLGTANEKLFF
v_call: TRBV11-2; clone_size: NA; j_call: TRBJ1-1; cdr3_aa: CASSLREDWEEWNTEAFF
v_call: TRBV10-3; clone_size: few; j_call: TRBJ2-1; cdr3_aa: CAISGTGLFPSYNEQFF
v_call: TRBV2; clone_size: few; j_call: TRBJ2-3; cdr3_aa: CASSEAVTSGGSSTDTQYF
v_call: TRBV7-6; clone_size: once; j_call: TRBJ2-5; cdr3_aa: CASSLSPIETQYF
v_call: TRBV2; clone_size: NA; j_call: TRBJ2-7; cdr3_aa: CASSEKGLAYEQYF
v_call: TRBV10-3; clone_size: few; j_call: TRBJ2-7; cdr3_aa: CAISPGPGDREQYF
v_call: TRBV5-1; clone_size: NA; j_call: TRBJ1-2; cdr3_aa: CASSFGPYGYTF
v_call: TRBV13; clone_size: NA; j_call: TRBJ2-5; cdr3_aa: CASSLGVFGLAGRETQYF
v_call: TRBV20-1; clone_size: NA; j_call: TRBJ1-2; cdr3_aa: CSAPSRGYTF
v_call: TRBV19; clone_size: NA; j_call: TRBJ2-6; cdr3_aa: CASSTTGVTSSGANVLTF
v_call: TRBV30; clone_size: NA; j_call: TRBJ1-6; cdr3_aa: CALTGTASSYNSPLHF
v_call: TRBV5-4; clone_size: NA; j_call: TRBJ1-6; cdr3_aa: CASSPGQANSPLHF
v_call: TRBV11-2; clone_size: NA; j_call: TRBJ2-2; cdr3_aa: CASSLEQHFTGELFF
v_call: TRBV23-1; clone_size: NA; j_call: TRBJ1-3; cdr3_aa: CASTRDLGNTIYF
v_call: TRBV7-2; clone_size: NA; j_call: TRBJ2-1; cdr3_aa: CASSPRQPINEQFF
v_call: TRBV7-2; clone_size: few; j_call: TRBJ2-1; cdr3_aa: CASSLNPSGGAEQFF
v_call: TRBV7-3; clone_size: NA; j_call: TRBJ2-2; cdr3_aa: CASSAWGAANTGELFF
v_call: TRBV5-1; clone_size: NA; j_call: TRBJ2-1; cdr3_aa: CASSSYNEQFF
v_call: TRBV5-5; clone_size: few; j_call: TRBJ2-4; cdr3_aa: CASSLLDIQYF
v_call: TRBV18; clone_size: NA; j_call: TRBJ2-7; cdr3_aa: CASSPIGPGEQYF
v_call: TRBV12-5; clone_size: NA; j_call: TRBJ1-2; cdr3_aa: CASGLDLRESYGYTF
v_call: TRBV28; clone_size: NA; j_call: TRBJ1-5; cdr3_aa: CASSGPGGTNQPQHF
v_call: TRBV13; clone_size: NA; j_call: TRBJ1-1; cdr3_aa: CASSPQDSDLNTEAFF
v_call: TRBV18; clone_size: NA; j_call: TRBJ1-1; cdr3_aa: CASSPPGQGAGNTEAFF
v_call: TRBV19; clone_size: large; j_call: TRBJ2-3; cdr3_aa: CASSLTVTSTDTQYF
v_call: TRBV5-8; clone_size: once; j_call: TRBJ2-5; cdr3_aa: CASSLGVGWKTQYF
v_call: TRBV7-9; clone_size: NA; j_call: TRBJ1-4; cdr3_aa: CASGTGGGAEKLFF
v_call: TRBV5-4; clone_size: NA; j_call: TRBJ2-5; cdr3_aa: CASSPGASGGQETQYF
v_call: TRBV10-1; clone_size: NA; j_call: TRBJ1-1; cdr3_aa: CATSTGTGNTEAFF
v_call: TRBV6-5; clone_size: NA; j_call: TRBJ1-6; cdr3_aa: CASSFLPGQVRSPLHF
v_call: TRBV27; clone_size: NA; j_call: TRBJ1-4; cdr3_aa: CASSLSRVVGEKLFF
v_call: TRBV7-3; clone_size: NA; j_call: TRBJ2-1; cdr3_aa: CASSSTGLPLSNEQFF
v_call: TRBV13; clone_size: NA; j_call: TRBJ1-1; cdr3_aa: CASSLGTPDMGTEAFF